This T cell receptor (beta chain) was captured in a study of Tregs in tolerant kidney transplant recipients. In regard to this clone: Its antigen is as yet unknown.

Study-wide results and limits: Biological reproducibility was not directly addressed, but technical replication error appeared minimal. Findings come from small patient numbers and require larger validation.

The data were produced by immunoSEQ multiplex PCR, yet TCRdb's version contains in-frame clones alone and is incomplete. The sample shows about 88,000 clones, more than 80% of them seen only once. Unstimulated regulatory T cells (CD4+CD25+CD127-), CD4+CD25- non-regulatory cells, CD4 and CD8 cells were FACS-sorted from thawed PBMCs. CDR1 is SGHRS, CDR2 YFSETQ, per germline. Trimming at V came to 4 bases and at J to 5 bases, leaving 3 bases not matched to a gene. The CDR3 length is 13 residues. The source is a human donor in good health. The specimen sequenced was CD8+ T cells from blood. The gene calls are TRBV5-1 and TRBJ2-7; the match to TRBD2 covers 10 bases. CDR3 sequence reads: CASSGLAGDEQYF. The CDR3 DNA follows: TGCGCCAGCAGCGGGCTAGCGGGAGACGAGCAGTACTTC.